A single sample gave rise to the 13 T cell receptor beta chains below, sequenced in a study of T cell repertoires in cytomegalovirus infection. In TCRdb, the reads were re-called with MiXCR into one record per CDR3 protein. The sample carries about 360,000 distinct CDR3 sequences, roughly 20% recorded once. The sample comprised PBMCs. Receptors were obtained from a human donor in good health (CMV status not recorded). Some clones in this sample may be carry-over from other donors' samples.

This clonotype showed up just a few times. The chain joins TRBV7-2 to TRBJ2-7, with 9 bases fitting TRBD1. Losses at the gene ends were 4 bases for V and 8 bases for J; bases not matched to a gene: 15. This CDR3 has 16 residues. CDR1 and CDR2 (germline): SGHTA, FQGNSA. The CDR3 region is CASSWPTRDRVDKQYF. In DNA, the CDR3 is TGTGCCAGCAGCTGGCCGACCCGGGACAGGGTAGACAAGCAGTACTTC.

This clonotype was recorded at least ten times. The chain is built from TRBV7-8 and TRBJ2-3; 7 nucleotides line up with TRBD2. After removal of 0 bases from V and 0 bases from J, the junction contained 12 bases not matched to a gene. The CDR3 has 19 amino acids. CDR1 SGHVS and CDR2 FQNEAQ come from the germline V gene. Written as DNA, the CDR3 is TGTGCCAGCAGCTTAGCTTCTAGGACTAGAACCTCTAGCACAGATACGCAGTATTTT. Protein: CASSLASRTRTSSTDTQYF.

Ten or more counts support this clonotype. This chain links TRBV7-2 with TRBJ2-4; the match to TRBD2 covers 10 bases. Germline CDR1 SGHTA, CDR2 FQGNSA. V was clipped by 3 bases and J by 6 bases; unmatched bases: 2. The CDR3 has 14 residues. The DNA of the CDR3 is TGTGCCAGCAGCTTTGGACTAGCGGTAAACATTCAGTACTTC. This encodes CASSFGLAVNIQYF.

This clonotype has a count of ten or more. The gene calls are TRBV7-2 and TRBJ2-3; 7 bases fit TRBD2. The germline gives CDR1 SGHTA, CDR2 FQGNSA. The CDR3 sequence is 15 residues long. The V and J ends lost 5 bases and 7 bases, in that order; junction bases with no gene match: 12. This chain's CDR3 is CASSRLGGRENTQYF. The CDR3 DNA is TGTGCCAGCAGCCGACTTGGCGGGAGAGAAAATACGCAGTATTTT.

This clonotype has only a few counts. The rearrangement uses TRBV9 and TRBJ2-1; D possibly uses TRBD1 or TRBD2 (5 bases each). Per germline, CDR1 SGDLS and CDR2 YYNGEE. The CDR3 consists of 16 residues. V was clipped by 4 bases and J by 7 bases, with 21 bases between them. CDR3: CASSPSQGGHWNEQFF. In DNA, the CDR3 is TGTGCCAGCAGCCCCTCTCAGGGCGGGCATTGGAATGAGCAGTTCTTC. Full variable domain (missing parts from reference TRBV9 and TRBJ2-1): DSGVTQTPKHLITATGQRVTLRCSPRSGDLSVYWYQQSLDQGLQFLIQYYNGEERAKGNILERFSAQQFPDLHSELNLSSLELGDSALYFCASSPSQGGHWNEQFFGPGTRLTVL.

This clonotype was detected only a few times. The V gene is TRBV25-1, the J gene TRBJ1-2, with 8 bases fitting TRBD1. The CDR3 has 14 amino acids. With 8 bases clipped from V and 6 bases from J, the junction kept 11 bases outside the gene matches. Per germline, CDR1 MGHDK and CDR2 SYGVNS. The CDR3 here is CASADRAVVDGYTF. CDR3 DNA sequence: TGTGCCAGCGCGGACAGGGCGGTCGTCGATGGCTACACCTTC.

The table lists this clonotype with a few counts. This chain connects TRBV10-3 to TRBJ1-5; D is unresolved. CDR1 and CDR2 from the germline V gene are ENHRY and SYGVKD. V was cut by 6 bases and J by 6 bases, with 12 bases left in between. The CDR3 runs 13 residues. CDR3 sequence: CAIRDDGGQPQHF. The CDR3 region has the DNA TGTGCCATCAGAGACGACGGCGGTCAGCCCCAGCATTTT.

The chain joins TRBV4-1 to TRBJ2-1; no clear D gene. Trimming cost V 1 base and J 2 bases, with 9 bases left between them. Germline V gene lookup returns CDR1 MGHRA and CDR2 YSYEKL. The CDR3 has 15 amino acids. In DNA form, the CDR3 reads TGCGCCAGCAGCCAAGGGTCCCATCCCTACAATGAGCAGTTCTTC. It yields the protein CASSQGSHPYNEQFF.

The genes are TRBV20-1 and TRBJ1-2; 7 nucleotides match TRBD1. V lost 5 bases, J lost 5 bases, and 5 bases stayed unmatched. Germline loops: CDR1 DFQATT, CDR2 SNEGSKA (reference sequence). CDR3 length equals 12 residues. CDR3 nucleotide sequence: TGCAGTGCTTCGCGACAGGGATATGGCTACACCTTC. Its protein is CSASRQGYGYTF.

There are many counts of this clonotype. The rearrangement uses TRBV7-2 and TRBJ2-7, with D possibly TRBD2 on 6 matching bases. Germline loops: CDR1 SGHTA, CDR2 FQGNSA. This CDR3 has 16 amino acids. V lost 5 bases to trimming and J lost 2 bases, with 19 bases between them. This chain's CDR3 is CASSLPRVEGTYEQYF. Written as DNA, the CDR3 is TGTGCCAGCAGCCTTCCCCGAGTGGAGGGTACCTACGAGCAGTACTTC.

This clonotype was recorded a few times. The rearrangement uses TRBV27 and TRBJ2-3, with D unclear. The germline V gene has CDR1 MNHEY and CDR2 SMNVEV (reference sequence). CDR3 size: 15 residues. V shed 5 bases and J shed 3 bases, with 15 bases lying between them. CDR3 sequence reads: CASSARVKVTDTQYF. CDR3 sequence (DNA): TGTGCCAGCAGTGCCCGGGTAAAAGTGACAGATACGCAGTATTTT.

Ten or more counts support this clonotype. This rearrangement joins TRBV12-3 or TRBV12-4 to TRBJ1-6; a possible D gene is TRBD1 (5 bases). There are 15 residues in the CDR3. V lost 6 bases, J lost 4 bases, and 13 bases lay in between. In DNA form, the CDR3 reads TGTGCCAGCAGCCGGGGGAGACAGTATAATTCACCCCTCCACTTT. Its translation: CASSRGRQYNSPLHF.

The V gene is TRBV7-2, the J gene TRBJ1-1, with 7 bases identical to TRBD1. CDR1 is SGHTA and CDR2 is FQGNSA in the germline V gene. The V and J ends lost 5 bases and 5 bases, in that order; junction bases with no gene match: 14. This CDR3 is built from 16 residues. The CDR3 sequence is CASSRGGRERGTEAFF. CDR3 DNA: TGTGCCAGCAGCCGAGGGGGCAGGGAGAGAGGGACTGAAGCTTTCTTT.